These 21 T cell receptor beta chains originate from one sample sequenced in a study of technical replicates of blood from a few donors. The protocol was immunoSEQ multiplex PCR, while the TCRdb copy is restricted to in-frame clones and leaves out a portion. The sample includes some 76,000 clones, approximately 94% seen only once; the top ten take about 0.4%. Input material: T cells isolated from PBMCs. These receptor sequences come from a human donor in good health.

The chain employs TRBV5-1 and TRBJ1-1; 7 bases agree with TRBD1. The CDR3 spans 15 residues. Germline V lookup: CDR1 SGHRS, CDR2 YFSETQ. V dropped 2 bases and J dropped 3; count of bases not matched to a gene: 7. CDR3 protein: CASSLLGQMYTEAFF. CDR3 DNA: TGCGCCAGCAGCTTATTGGGACAGATGTACACTGAAGCTTTCTTT.

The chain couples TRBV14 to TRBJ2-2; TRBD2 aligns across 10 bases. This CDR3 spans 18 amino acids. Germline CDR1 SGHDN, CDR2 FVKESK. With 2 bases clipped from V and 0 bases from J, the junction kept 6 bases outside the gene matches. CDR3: CASSQPVAGGSNTGELFF. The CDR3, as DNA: TGTGCCAGCAGCCAACCCGTAGCGGGAGGTTCGAACACCGGGGAGCTGTTTTTT. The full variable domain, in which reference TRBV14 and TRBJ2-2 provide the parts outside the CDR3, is EAGVTQFPSHSVIEKGQTVTLRCDPISGHDNLYWYRRVMGKEIKFLLHFVKESKQDESGMPNNRFLAERTGGTYSTLKVQPAELEDSGVYFCASSQPVAGGSNTGELFFGEGSRLTVL.

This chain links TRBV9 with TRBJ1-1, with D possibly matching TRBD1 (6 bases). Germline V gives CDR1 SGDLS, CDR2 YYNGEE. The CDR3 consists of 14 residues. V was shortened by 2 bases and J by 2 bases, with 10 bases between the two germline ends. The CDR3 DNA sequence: TGTGCCAGCAGCGTGGGGGCTTCAAACACTGAAGCTTTCTTT. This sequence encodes CASSVGASNTEAFF. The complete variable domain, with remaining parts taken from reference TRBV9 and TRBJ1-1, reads DSGVTQTPKHLITATGQRVTLRCSPRSGDLSVYWYQQSLDQGLQFLIQYYNGEERAKGNILERFSAQQFPDLHSELNLSSLELGDSALYFCASSVGASNTEAFFGQGTRLTVV.

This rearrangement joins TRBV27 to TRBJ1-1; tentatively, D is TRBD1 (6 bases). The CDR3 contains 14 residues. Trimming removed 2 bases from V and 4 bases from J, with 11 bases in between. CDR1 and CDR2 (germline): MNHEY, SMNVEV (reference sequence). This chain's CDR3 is CASSLKGEGTEAFF. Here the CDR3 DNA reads TGTGCCAGCAGTTTAAAGGGGGAGGGCACTGAAGCTTTCTTT.

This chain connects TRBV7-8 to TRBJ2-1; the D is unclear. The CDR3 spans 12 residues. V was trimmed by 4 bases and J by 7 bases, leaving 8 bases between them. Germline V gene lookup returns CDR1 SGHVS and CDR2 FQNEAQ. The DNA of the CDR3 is TGTGCCAGCAGCTGGAGTAGGAATGAGCAGTTCTTC. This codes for CASSWSRNEQFF. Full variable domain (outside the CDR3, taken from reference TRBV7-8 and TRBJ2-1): GAGVSQSPRYKVAKRGQDVALRCDPISGHVSLFWYQQALGQGPEFLTYFQNEAQLDKSGLPSDRFFAERPEGSVSTLKIQRTQQEDSAVYLCASSWSRNEQFFGPGTRLTVL.

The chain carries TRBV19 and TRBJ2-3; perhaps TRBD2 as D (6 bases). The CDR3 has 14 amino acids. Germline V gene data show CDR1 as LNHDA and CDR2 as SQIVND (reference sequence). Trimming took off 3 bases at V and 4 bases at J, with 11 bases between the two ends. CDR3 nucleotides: TGTGCCAGTAGTATGTCAAGGGAGGCAGATACGCAGTATTTT. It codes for CASSMSREADTQYF.

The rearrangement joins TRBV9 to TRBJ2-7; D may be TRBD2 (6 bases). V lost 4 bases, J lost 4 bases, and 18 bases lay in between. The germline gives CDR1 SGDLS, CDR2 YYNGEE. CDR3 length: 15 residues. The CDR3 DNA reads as TGTGCCAGCAGCCCCGAAGGGGACTTCAGATACGAGCAGTACTTC. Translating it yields CASSPEGDFRYEQYF.

CDR3 nucleotides: TGTGCCAGCAGCCAATTCAGGGGGGACGGTGAAGCTTTCTTT. It specifies CASSQFRGDGEAFF. This chain uses TRBV13 with TRBJ1-1; TRBD1 matches 7 bases. The junction had 10 bases not matched to a gene; V was cut back by 5 bases and J by 7 bases. The length of the CDR3 is 14 residues. Germline V gene sequence: CDR1 PRHDT, CDR2 FYEKMQ (reference sequence).

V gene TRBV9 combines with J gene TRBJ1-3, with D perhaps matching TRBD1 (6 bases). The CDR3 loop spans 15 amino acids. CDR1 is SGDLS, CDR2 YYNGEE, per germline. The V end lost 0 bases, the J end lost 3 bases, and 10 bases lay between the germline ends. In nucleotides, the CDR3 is TGTGCCAGCAGCGTAGGGGGGGGCCTTGGAAACACCATATATTTT. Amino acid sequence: CASSVGGGLGNTIYF.

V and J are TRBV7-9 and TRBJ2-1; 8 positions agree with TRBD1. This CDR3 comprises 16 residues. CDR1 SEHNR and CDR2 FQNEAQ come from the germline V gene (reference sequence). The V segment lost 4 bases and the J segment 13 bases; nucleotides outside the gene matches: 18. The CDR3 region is CASSSGTGGPWPHQFF. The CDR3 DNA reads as TGTGCCAGCAGCTCCGGGACAGGAGGCCCCTGGCCACATCAGTTCTTC.

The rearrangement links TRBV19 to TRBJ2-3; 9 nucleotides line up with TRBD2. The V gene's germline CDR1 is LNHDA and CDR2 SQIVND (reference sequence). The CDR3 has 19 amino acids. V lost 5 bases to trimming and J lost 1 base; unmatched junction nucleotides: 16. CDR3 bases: TGTGCCAGTAGTGGGGGAGAGGTAGCGGGAGTTTGGGGCACAGATACGCAGTATTTT. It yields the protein CASSGGEVAGVWGTDTQYF.

As DNA, the CDR3 is TGTGCCAGCAGCGTATCCGAGGGTAACTTTGAAAAACTGTTTTTT. Protein product: CASSVSEGNFEKLFF. The chain uses TRBV9 and TRBJ1-4; D gene ambiguous. This CDR3 has 15 residues. Germline CDR1 SGDLS, CDR2 YYNGEE. The V gene lost 1 base and the J gene lost 7 bases, with 14 bases spanning the gap.

The CDR3 reads CAWSPTILETQYF. CDR3 in DNA: TGTGCCTGGAGCCCGACTATTCTAGAGACCCAGTACTTC. The chain combines TRBV30 with TRBJ2-5; possibly TRBD2 for D (5 bases). Deletions cut 3 bases from V and 4 bases from J, with 12 bases between. In germline, CDR1 is GTSNPN, CDR2 SVGIG (reference sequence). The CDR3 length is 13 residues.

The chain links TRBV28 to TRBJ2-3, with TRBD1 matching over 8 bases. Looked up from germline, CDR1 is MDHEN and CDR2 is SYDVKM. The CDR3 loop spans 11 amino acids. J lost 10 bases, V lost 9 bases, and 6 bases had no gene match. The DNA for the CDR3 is TGTGCCAGTTTAAGGACAGGGCCGCAGTATTTT. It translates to CASLRTGPQYF.

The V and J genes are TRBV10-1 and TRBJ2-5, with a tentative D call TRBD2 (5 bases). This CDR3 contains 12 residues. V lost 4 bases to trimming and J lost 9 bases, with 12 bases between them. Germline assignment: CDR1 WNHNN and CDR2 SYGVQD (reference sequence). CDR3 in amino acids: CASSAGLVAQYF. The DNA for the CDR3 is TGCGCCAGCAGTGCTGGACTCGTCGCCCAGTACTTC.

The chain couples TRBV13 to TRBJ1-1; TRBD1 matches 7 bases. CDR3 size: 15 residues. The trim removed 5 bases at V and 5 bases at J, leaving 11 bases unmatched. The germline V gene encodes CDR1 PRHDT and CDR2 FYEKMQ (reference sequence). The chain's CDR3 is CASSRADREITEAFF. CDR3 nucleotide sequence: TGTGCCAGCAGCCGCGCCGACAGGGAAATAACTGAAGCTTTCTTT.

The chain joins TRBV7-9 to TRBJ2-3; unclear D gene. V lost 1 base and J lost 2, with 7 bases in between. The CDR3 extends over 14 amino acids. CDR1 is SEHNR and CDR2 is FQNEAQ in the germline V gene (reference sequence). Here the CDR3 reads CASSLGQYTDTQYF. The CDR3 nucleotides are TGTGCCAGCAGCTTAGGGCAGTACACAGATACGCAGTATTTT. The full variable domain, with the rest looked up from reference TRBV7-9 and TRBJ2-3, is DTGVSQNPRHKITKRGQNVTFRCDPISEHNRLYWYRQTLGQGPEFLTYFQNEAQLEKSRLLSDRFSAERPKGSFSTLEIQRTEQGDSAMYLCASSLGQYTDTQYFGPGTRLTVL.

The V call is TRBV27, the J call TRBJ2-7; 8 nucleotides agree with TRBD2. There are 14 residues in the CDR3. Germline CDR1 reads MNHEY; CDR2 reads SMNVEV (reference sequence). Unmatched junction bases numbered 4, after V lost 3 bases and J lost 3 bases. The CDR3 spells CASSFGGAYYEQYF. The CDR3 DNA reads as TGTGCCAGCAGTTTCGGGGGGGCCTACTACGAGCAGTACTTC.

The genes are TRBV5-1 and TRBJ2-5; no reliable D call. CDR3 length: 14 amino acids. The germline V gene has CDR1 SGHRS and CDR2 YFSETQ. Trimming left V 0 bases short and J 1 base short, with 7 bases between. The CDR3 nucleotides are TGCGCCAGCAGCTTGGGTAACATCCAAGAGACCCAGTACTTC. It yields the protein CASSLGNIQETQYF. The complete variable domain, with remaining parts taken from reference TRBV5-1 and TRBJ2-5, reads KAGVTQTPRYLIKTRGQQVTLSCSPISGHRSVSWYQQTPGQGLQFLFEYFSETQRNKGNFPGRFSGRQFSNSRSEMNVSTLELGDSALYLCASSLGNIQETQYFGPGTRLLVL.

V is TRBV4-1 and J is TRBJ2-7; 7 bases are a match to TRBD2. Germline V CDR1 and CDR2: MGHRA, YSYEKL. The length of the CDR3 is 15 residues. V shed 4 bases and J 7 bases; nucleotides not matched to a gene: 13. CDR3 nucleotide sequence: TGCGCCAGCAGCCGAGTAAGCGGGAAGGTTATTGAGCAGTACTTC. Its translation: CASSRVSGKVIEQYF.

The CDR3 DNA follows: TGCGCCAGCAGTGAAGTAGTGAGGACAGATACGCAGTATTTT. Its translation is CASSEVVRTDTQYF. The chain employs TRBV10-2 and TRBJ2-3; D unclear. Germline CDR1 is WSHSY and CDR2 is SAAADI. CDR3 length: 14 amino acids. With 3 bases removed from V and 3 bases from J, the gap between germline ends came to 10 bases.